These 2 T cell receptor beta chains originate from one sample sequenced in a study of T cells in localized non-small cell lung cancer. The protocol was immunoSEQ multiplex PCR, while the TCRdb copy is restricted to in-frame clones and leaves out a portion. The data contain about 970 clones, about 30% of them seen just once; the ten biggest clones take up 16%. The source was lung tumor tissue, collected before any cancer treatment. The receptors shown here come from a male donor older than 55 with stage II squamous cell lung carcinoma.

The J gene is TRBJ1-4, the V gene TRBV19, with D tentatively TRBD1 (6 bases). CDR3 length: 12 residues. Trimming cost V 7 bases and J 8 bases, with 11 bases left between them. Germline V gene data show CDR1 as LNHDA and CDR2 as SQIVND (reference sequence). This CDR3 reads CASKQGKEKLFF. In nucleotides, the CDR3 is TGTGCCAGTAAACAGGGAAAAGAAAAACTGTTTTTT.

The chain uses TRBV19 and TRBJ2-1; 8 nucleotides line up with TRBD1. The CDR3 runs to 16 residues. Germline lookup yields CDR1 LNHDA and CDR2 SQIVND (reference sequence). Trimming cost V 2 bases and J 4 bases; bases outside gene matches: 7. The CDR3 DNA is TGTGCCAGTAGTATATTTAGGGACAGGAGTTACAATGAGCAGTTCTTC. Protein sequence: CASSIFRDRSYNEQFF. The full variable domain, with the rest looked up from reference TRBV19 and TRBJ2-1, is DGGITQSPKYLFRKEGQNVTLSCEQNLNHDAMYWYRQDPGQGLRLIYYSQIVNDFQKGDIAEGYSVSREKKESFPLTVTSAQKNPTAFYLCASSIFRDRSYNEQFFGPGTRLTVL.